This T cell receptor beta chain was found in a study of T cell responses to AZD1222 COVID-19 vaccine. Study context: Second-dose intervals of approximately 4 or approximately 12 weeks were pooled.

Germline lookup yields CDR1 LNHDA and CDR2 SQIVND (reference sequence). Trimming cost V 7 bases and J 0 bases, with 12 bases left between them. The CDR3 totals 15 residues. Findings and limits, study-wide: AZD1222 recipients seropositive at baseline numbered only six. Distributed over spike, vaccine-associated CD4 TCRs predominated at 160-218 and 743-854.

Sequencing used immunoSEQ multiplex PCR; TCRdb keeps in-frame clones, though not all of them. The sample lists about 200,000 clones, around 90% seen once, with around 8% in the top ten. Comments on this clone: Its antigen is undetermined.

The source is an adult in good health. The sample was peripheral blood, taken on day 0 of AZD1222 vaccination. The chain couples TRBV19 to TRBJ2-2; tentatively, D is TRBD1 or TRBD2 (5 bases each). CDR3 residues: CASNRGAPNTGELFF. Here the CDR3 DNA reads TGTGCCAGTAACCGAGGGGCGCCGAACACCGGGGAGCTGTTTTTT.